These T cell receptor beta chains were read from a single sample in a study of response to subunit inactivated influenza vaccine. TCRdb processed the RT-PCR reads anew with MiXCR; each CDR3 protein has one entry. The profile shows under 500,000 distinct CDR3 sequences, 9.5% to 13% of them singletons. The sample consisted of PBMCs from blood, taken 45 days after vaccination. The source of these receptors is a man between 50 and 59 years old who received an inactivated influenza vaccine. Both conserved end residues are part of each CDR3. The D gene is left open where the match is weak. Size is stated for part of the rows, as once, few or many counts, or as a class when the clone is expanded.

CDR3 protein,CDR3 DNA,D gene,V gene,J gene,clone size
CASSSEPGLAGETTPYEQYF,TGTGCCAGCAGTTCCGAACCGGGACTAGCGGGAGAAACAACGCCCTACGAGCAGTACTTC,TRBD2,TRBV12-3/TRBV12-4,TRBJ2-7,few
CSVRGPRVGSSYEQYF,TGCAGCGTTCGGGGACCCCGAGTCGGGAGCTCCTACGAGCAGTACTTC,NA,TRBV29-1,TRBJ2-7,many
CASSQVEAGPYEQYF,TGTGCCAGCAGCCAAGTTGAGGCGGGTCCCTACGAGCAGTACTTC,NA,TRBV4-2,TRBJ2-7,NA
CASSPTVNTEAFF,TGTGCCAGCAGCCCGACTGTGAACACTGAAGCTTTCTTT,NA,TRBV3-1,TRBJ1-1,many
CASSQQSGGFNEQFF,TGCGCCAGCAGCCAGCAGTCCGGGGGGTTCAATGAGCAGTTCTTC,TRBD2,TRBV4-3,TRBJ2-1,many
CASSLGDRGWITDTQYF,TGCGCCAGCAGCTTGGGGGACAGGGGTTGGATCACAGATACGCAGTATTTT,TRBD1,TRBV5-1,TRBJ2-3,few
CASTLNRGVSEAFF,TGTGCCAGCACCCTGAATCGGGGAGTCTCTGAAGCTTTCTTT,NA,TRBV6-2/TRBV6-3,TRBJ1-1,many
CSASPNSGNTIYF,TGCAGTGCTAGTCCCAACTCTGGAAACACCATATATTTT,NA,TRBV20-1,TRBJ1-3,few
CASSQDRAGKGSPLHF,TGCGCCAGCAGCCAAGATCGGGCAGGGAAGGGGTCACCCCTCCACTTT,NA,TRBV4-3,TRBJ1-6,NA
CASSWMRTGSGTDTQYF,TGTGCCAGCAGCTGGATGAGGACAGGGTCCGGGACAGATACGCAGTATTTT,TRBD1,TRBV5-6,TRBJ2-3,few
CAVAPTGDLNQPQHF,TGTGCCGTCGCGCCGACAGGGGACCTCAATCAGCCCCAGCATTTT,TRBD1,TRBV10-3,TRBJ1-5,NA
CASNPDGNNEQFF,TGTGCCAGCAACCCGGACGGGAACAATGAGCAGTTCTTC,NA,TRBV7-9,TRBJ2-1,many
CSASVGANNEQFF,TGCAGTGCTAGCGTGGGGGCTAACAATGAGCAGTTCTTC,NA,TRBV20-1,TRBJ2-1,NA
CATSRDTTETYYGYTF,TGTGCCACCAGCAGAGATACGACAGAAACTTACTATGGCTACACCTTC,NA,TRBV15,TRBJ1-2,few
CSARGTSGTKAYEQYF,TGCAGTGCGCGCGGGACTAGCGGGACCAAGGCCTACGAGCAGTACTTC,TRBD2,TRBV20-1,TRBJ2-7,NA
CASSEQGYEQYF,TGTGCCAGCAGTGAACAGGGGTACGAGCAGTACTTC,NA,TRBV6-1,TRBJ2-7,NA
CASNSPLAGRYNEQFF,TGTGCCAGCAATTCACCCCTAGCGGGCAGATACAATGAGCAGTTCTTC,TRBD2,TRBV12-3/TRBV12-4,TRBJ2-1,NA
CASSPRTGSLEQYF,TGTGCCAGCAGCCCTAGGACAGGGTCGCTCGAGCAGTACTTC,TRBD1,TRBV12-3/TRBV12-4,TRBJ2-7,few
CASSFGRSNTGELFF,TGTGCCAGCAGCTTCGGGCGCTCGAACACCGGGGAGCTGTTTTTT,NA,TRBV7-9,TRBJ2-2,NA
CASSPGQGTNTEAFF,TGTGCCAGCAGTCCAGGACAGGGGACCAACACTGAAGCTTTCTTT,TRBD1,TRBV28,TRBJ1-1,few
CASSLDRSGAEAFF,TGTGCCAGCAGTCTCGACAGAAGTGGGGCTGAAGCTTTCTTT,NA,TRBV28,TRBJ1-1,few
CASSSVGANEQYF,TGTGCCAGCAGCTCTGTAGGGGCGAACGAGCAGTACTTC,NA,TRBV11-2,TRBJ2-7,few
CASSPYSPNEQFF,TGTGCCAGCAGCCCGTATTCTCCCAATGAGCAGTTCTTC,NA,TRBV12-3/TRBV12-4,TRBJ2-1,few
CASSPGFRTGVSGANVLTF,TGCGCCAGCAGCCCTGGCTTTCGGACAGGGGTCTCTGGGGCCAACGTCCTGACTTTC,TRBD1,TRBV4-1,TRBJ2-6,few
CASSKRTYPYEQYF,TGTGCCAGCAGCAAAAGGACATACCCCTACGAGCAGTACTTC,NA,TRBV21-1,TRBJ2-7,many
CASSFEGATYEQYF,TGCGCCAGCAGCTTCGAGGGCGCCACCTACGAGCAGTACTTC,NA,TRBV5-1,TRBJ2-7,many
CASSLSGKSPLHF,TGTGCCAGCAGCTTGTCAGGGAAATCACCCCTCCACTTT,NA,TRBV5-5,TRBJ1-6,NA
CASSPNSNVRLAEETQYF,TGTGCCAGCAGTCCGAATTCGAACGTCCGGCTAGCGGAAGAGACCCAGTACTTC,TRBD2,TRBV6-2/TRBV6-3,TRBJ2-5,NA
CASTTFGAISYEQYF,NA,NA,TRBV11-2,TRBJ2-7,few
CASSHSSGSYEQYF,TGTGCCAGCAGCCACTCTAGCGGTTCCTACGAGCAGTACTTC,TRBD2,TRBV3-1,TRBJ2-7,NA
CATSDLLRGEQFF,TGTGCCACCAGTGATTTGCTGCGTGGTGAGCAGTTCTTC,NA,TRBV24-1,TRBJ2-1,few
CASSHQDRSSYNEQFF,TGCGCCAGCAGTCACCAGGACCGGAGCTCCTACAATGAGCAGTTCTTC,NA,TRBV23-1,TRBJ2-1,NA
CASSSQGGSNTGELFF,TGTGCCAGCAGCTCCCAAGGGGGCTCGAACACCGGGGAGCTGTTTTTT,TRBD1,TRBV7-2,TRBJ2-2,NA
CASSLGDWRYQETQYF,TGCGCCAGCAGCTTGGGGGACTGGAGGTACCAAGAGACCCAGTACTTC,NA,TRBV5-1,TRBJ2-5,NA
CASSVMGRGNEKLFF,TGTGCCAGCAGCGTAATGGGGCGTGGGAATGAAAAACTGTTTTTT,NA,TRBV9,TRBJ1-4,few
CASSLGGDRNQPQHF,TGCGCCAGCAGCTTGGGAGGGGATCGCAATCAGCCCCAGCATTTT,NA,TRBV5-1,TRBJ1-5,few
CASSEDGTGNTEAFF,TGTGCCAGCAGTGAAGACGGGACGGGTAACACTGAAGCTTTCTTT,NA,TRBV2,TRBJ1-1,NA
CASTRQGPYNEQFF,TGTGCCAGCACCAGACAGGGCCCTTACAATGAGCAGTTCTTC,TRBD1,TRBV12-3/TRBV12-4,TRBJ2-1,many
CSARDKGSTGELFF,TGCAGTGCTAGAGACAAGGGGAGCACCGGGGAGCTGTTTTTT,NA,TRBV20-1,TRBJ2-2,NA
CASSGTSFGEQYF,TGTGCCAGCAGTGGGACTAGCTTCGGCGAGCAGTACTTC,TRBD2,TRBV6-2/TRBV6-3,TRBJ2-7,few
CASSSKDRKETQYF,TGTGCCAGCAGCTCAAAGGACAGAAAAGAGACCCAGTACTTC,NA,TRBV5-4,TRBJ2-5,few
CASRTGLDEQFF,TGTGCCAGCAGGACAGGTTTGGATGAGCAGTTCTTC,NA,TRBV12-3/TRBV12-4,TRBJ2-1,few
CATRSTSFRGTQYF,TGTGCCACACGGTCAACCTCATTTCGTGGGACCCAGTACTTC,NA,TRBV6-1,TRBJ2-5,few
CASSLARAPYGYTF,TGTGCCAGCAGTTTAGCGCGGGCACCCTATGGCTACACCTTC,NA,TRBV12-3/TRBV12-4,TRBJ1-2,few
CAISDSGQILRGYTF,TGTGCCATCAGTGACTCCGGACAGATCTTGAGAGGCTACACCTTC,NA,TRBV10-3,TRBJ1-2,few